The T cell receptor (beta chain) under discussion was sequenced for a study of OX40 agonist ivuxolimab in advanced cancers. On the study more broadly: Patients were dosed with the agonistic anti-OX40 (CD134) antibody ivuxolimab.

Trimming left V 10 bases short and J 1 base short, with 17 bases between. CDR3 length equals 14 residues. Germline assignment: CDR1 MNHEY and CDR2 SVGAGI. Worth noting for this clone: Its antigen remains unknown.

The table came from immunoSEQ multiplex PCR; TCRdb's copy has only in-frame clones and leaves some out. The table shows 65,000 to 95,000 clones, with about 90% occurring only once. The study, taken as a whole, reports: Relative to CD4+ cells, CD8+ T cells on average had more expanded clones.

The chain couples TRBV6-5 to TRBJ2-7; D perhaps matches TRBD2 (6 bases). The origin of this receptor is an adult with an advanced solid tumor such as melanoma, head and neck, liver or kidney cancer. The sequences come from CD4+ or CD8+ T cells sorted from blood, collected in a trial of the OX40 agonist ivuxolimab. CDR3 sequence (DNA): TGTGCCACTGCCATCTGGGGGACTTCCTACGAGCAGTACTTC. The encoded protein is CATAIWGTSYEQYF.